This T cell receptor beta chain was sequenced in a study of T cell repertoires in cytomegalovirus infection. Study summary: HLA-B-restricted CMV epitopes that are well studied, plus recently identified HLA-C-restricted ones, were used by the study. Both a matching HLA type and CMV infection were indicated by public TCR beta signatures.

TCRdb re-called the reads through MiXCR, storing one row per CDR3 protein. The sample lists about 920,000 distinct CDR3 sequences, approximately 31% seen once, with around an eighth in the top ten. Comment on this clonotype: Its antigen is not identified.

Findings and limits, study-wide: The ex vivo response was dominated by HLA-C-restricted CMV-specific TCR beta clonotypes. Cumulative frequency of public TCR beta families picked out carriers of CMV plus the relevant HLA.

Unmatched junction bases numbered 8, after V lost 4 bases and J lost 6 bases. The CDR3 consists of 14 residues. Material: cultured CD8+ T cells from PBMCs, obtained from culture after CMV antigen stimulation. The receptor comes from a human donor in good health (CMV status not recorded). Some clones in this sample may be carry-over from other donors' samples. The chain joins TRBV12-3 or TRBV12-4 to TRBJ2-5, with TRBD2 matching over 7 bases. For the CDR3, the DNA is TGTGCCAGCAGTTCGGGACTAAGGAGAAAGACCCAGTACTTC. It is translated as CASSSGLRRKTQYF.